This T cell receptor (beta chain) came from a study of cytomegalovirus exposure and HLA in healthy donors. This clone was recorded once. Antigen unknown. Study observations and caveats: The finding came from a later analysis; first-cohort TCR clusters tended to co-occur in the approximately 120 validation repertoires. According to the study, roughly 180 TCR beta chains were cytomegalovirus-associated.

Assay used: immunoSEQ multiplex PCR; TCRdb lists only in-frame clones, some missing. The sample lists approximately 73,000 clones, roughly 95% seen once, with over 3% in the top ten. The TCR originated in a man between 18 and 29 years old in good health and CMV-seronegative. Sequencing used PBMCs.

CDR3 protein: CASRTTGGSNEKLFF. DNA for the CDR3: TGTGCCAGCAGGACTACAGGGGGTTCTAATGAAAAACTGTTTTTT. The chain employs TRBV7-2 and TRBJ1-4; 8 bases agree with TRBD1. Looked up from germline, CDR1 is SGHTA and CDR2 is FQGNSA. This CDR3 has 15 residues. Trimming cost V 6 bases and J 3 bases; bases outside gene matches: 6. Together with reference TRBV7-2 and TRBJ1-4, the CDR3 gives the full variable domain: GAGVSQSPSNKVTEKGKDVELRCDPISGHTALYWYRQSLGQGLEFLIYFQGNSAPDKSGLPSDRFSAERTGGSVSTLTIQRTQQEDSAVYLCASRTTGGSNEKLFFGSGTQLSVL.